The 15 T cell receptor beta chains given below trace back to one sample, sequenced in a study of T cells in localized non-small cell lung cancer. TCRdb keeps only in-frame clones here, not all; method: immunoSEQ multiplex PCR. The sample has 20,000 to 25,000 clones, 65% to 85% seen once. This specimen consisted of peripheral blood, obtained before any cancer treatment. All receptors come from a man aged 35 to 69 with stage I lung adenocarcinoma.

CDR3: CATKTLPGYEQYF. CDR3 DNA: TGTGCCACCAAGACCCTCCCCGGGTACGAGCAGTACTTC. The rearrangement joins TRBV27 to TRBJ2-7, with unresolved D. V lost 10 bases, J lost 4 bases, and 17 bases lay in between. Germline CDR1 reads MNHEY; CDR2 reads SMNVEV (reference sequence). The CDR3 loop spans 13 amino acids.

This clone was picked up one time. The chain has TRBV5-1 and TRBJ2-2; D may match TRBD1 or TRBD2 (7 bases each). The ends were cut back, 2 bases at V and 2 bases at J, with 13 bases in the middle. Germline V lookup: CDR1 SGHRS, CDR2 YFSETQ. This CDR3 spans 16 amino acids. This CDR3 reads CASSFSGTDNTGELFF. Written as DNA, the CDR3 is TGCGCCAGCAGCTTCAGCGGGACAGATAACACCGGGGAGCTGTTTTTT.

The rearrangement links TRBV4-1 to TRBJ2-5, with TRBD1 matching 7 bases. Germline CDR1 reads MGHRA; CDR2 reads YSYEKL. The CDR3 length is 15 residues. The J segment lost 2 bases and the V segment lost 6 bases, leaving 9 bases of the junction unmatched. The CDR3 DNA sequence: TGCGCCAGCAGACCCTCGGGACAGAATCAAGAGACCCAGTACTTC. Translated, it gives CASRPSGQNQETQYF.

The gene calls are TRBV6-5 and TRBJ2-5; 9 nucleotides align to TRBD1. Germline lookup yields CDR1 MNHEY and CDR2 SVGAGI. CDR3 length: 15 amino acids. The V segment lost 4 bases and the J segment 2 bases; nucleotides outside the gene matches: 5. CDR3 amino acids: CASSSGTGRQETQYF. The CDR3 nucleotides read TGTGCCAGCAGTTCCGGGACAGGGCGTCAAGAGACCCAGTACTTC.

There are a few counts of this clone. V usage is TRBV5-5 and J usage is TRBJ2-7, with no clear D. The CDR3 is 14 residues long. Trimming shortened V by 1 base and J by 0 bases, and 8 bases separated the two germline ends. Germline V gene data show CDR1 as SGHKS and CDR2 as YYEKEE (reference sequence). The CDR3 reads CASSLRDTSYEQYF. CDR3 in DNA: TGTGCCAGCAGCTTGCGAGACACCTCCTACGAGCAGTACTTC.

The chain is built from TRBV19 and TRBJ2-1, with 7 bases fitting TRBD2. Unmatched junction bases numbered 12, after V lost 2 bases and J lost 2 bases. Germline-derived CDR1 and CDR2 are LNHDA and SQIVND (reference sequence). This CDR3 spans 18 amino acids. The CDR3 loop reads CASSILFVGRAAYNEQFF. The CDR3 DNA reads TGTGCCAGTAGTATACTCTTTGTAGGGAGGGCCGCCTACAATGAGCAGTTCTTC.

This clone appeared once. V usage is TRBV27 and J usage is TRBJ2-3; 14 bases fit TRBD2. This CDR3 is built from 17 residues. J was trimmed by 6 bases and V by 2 bases; bases with no gene match: 7. Germline loops: CDR1 MNHEY, CDR2 SMNVEV (reference sequence). In nucleotides, the CDR3 is TGTGCCAGCAGTTTACATGGACTAGCGGGAGGAATCGATACGCAGTATTTT. Its translation is CASSLHGLAGGIDTQYF.

The rearrangement joins TRBV7-8 to TRBJ2-5; D remains ambiguous. The germline V and J ends were trimmed by 3 bases and 5 bases, with 13 bases remaining between them. This CDR3 comprises 14 residues. Germline V lookup: CDR1 SGHVS, CDR2 FQNEAQ. The CDR3 sequence: CASSFQRGRETQYF. The CDR3 nucleotides read TGTGCCAGCAGCTTCCAAAGAGGTCGGGAGACCCAGTACTTC. The complete variable domain, with remaining parts taken from reference TRBV7-8 and TRBJ2-5, reads GAGVSQSPRYKVAKRGQDVALRCDPISGHVSLFWYQQALGQGPEFLTYFQNEAQLDKSGLPSDRFFAERPEGSVSTLKIQRTQQEDSAVYLCASSFQRGRETQYFGPGTRLLVL.

This clone came up once. This rearrangement joins TRBV5-5 to TRBJ1-2; no clear D. The V gene's germline CDR1 is SGHKS and CDR2 YYEKEE (reference sequence). The CDR3 is 15 residues long. The germline V and J ends were trimmed by 4 bases and 4 bases, with 17 bases remaining between them. In nucleotides, the CDR3 is TGTGCCAGCAGCCTATCCGCCGGAAGCGTCTATGGCTACACCTTC. Amino acid sequence: CASSLSAGSVYGYTF.

The chain couples TRBV19 to TRBJ1-4; no clear D. CDR1 LNHDA and CDR2 SQIVND come from the germline V gene (reference sequence). CDR3 length: 14 residues. V was trimmed by 7 bases and J by 2 bases, leaving 11 bases between them. The CDR3 protein is CASTPTGTNEKLFF. The CDR3 DNA follows: TGTGCCAGTACCCCGACGGGGACTAATGAAAAACTGTTTTTT.

This sequence joins TRBV5-6 and TRBJ2-2; tentatively, D is TRBD1 or TRBD2 (5 bases each). Trimming shortened V by 1 base and J by 3 bases, and 13 bases separated the two germline ends. CDR3 length: 16 amino acids. The germline CDR1 and CDR2 sequences are SGHDT and YYEEEE. In DNA form, the CDR3 reads TGTGCCAGCAGCTTGCTCGGGCAGGGAGACACCGGGGAGCTGTTTTTT. Protein product: CASSLLGQGDTGELFF.

This chain joins TRBV7-3 and TRBJ2-2; D remains unclear. Germline V CDR1 and CDR2: SGHTA, FQGTGA. The CDR3 length is 14 residues. The V and J ends lost 1 base and 3 bases respectively, with 6 bases between them. CDR3 protein: CASSLRSYTGELFF. As DNA, the CDR3 is TGTGCCAGCAGCTTAAGGTCGTACACCGGGGAGCTGTTTTTT.

V gene TRBV19 combines with J gene TRBJ2-5; a possible D gene is TRBD2 (6 bases). Per the germline V gene, CDR1 is LNHDA and CDR2 is SQIVND (reference sequence). This CDR3 has 12 amino acids. V was clipped by 8 bases and J by 5 bases, with 12 bases between them. The CDR3 is CASRDWAETQYF. The DNA for the CDR3 is TGTGCCAGTCGGGACTGGGCGGAGACCCAGTACTTC.

The chain employs TRBV6-4 and TRBJ1-1, with D hard to call. CDR1 is MRHNA, CDR2 SNTAGT, per germline. This CDR3 region has 13 residues. V was clipped by 4 bases and J by 3 bases, with 9 bases between them. CDR3 bases: TGTGCCAGCAGTGCGGACCCTTACACTGAAGCTTTCTTT. This translates into CASSADPYTEAFF.

J is TRBJ2-6 and V is TRBV2; D is tentatively TRBD1 or TRBD2 (5 bases each). The CDR3 runs to 15 residues. Trimming left V 9 bases short and J 0 bases short, with 12 bases between. Per the germline V gene, CDR1 is SNHLY and CDR2 is FYNNEI. In DNA, the CDR3 is TGTGCCAGTTGGGACCGATTCTCTGGGGCCAACGTCCTGACTTTC. It is translated as CASWDRFSGANVLTF.